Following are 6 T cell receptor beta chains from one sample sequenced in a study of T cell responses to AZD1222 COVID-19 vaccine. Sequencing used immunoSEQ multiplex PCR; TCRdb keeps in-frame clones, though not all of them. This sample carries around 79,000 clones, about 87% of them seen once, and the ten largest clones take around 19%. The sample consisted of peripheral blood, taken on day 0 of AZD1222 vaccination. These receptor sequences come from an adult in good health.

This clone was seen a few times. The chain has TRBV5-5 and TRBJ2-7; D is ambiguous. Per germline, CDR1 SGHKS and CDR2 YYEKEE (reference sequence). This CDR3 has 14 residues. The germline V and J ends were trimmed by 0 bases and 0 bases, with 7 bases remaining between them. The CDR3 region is CASSLDPASYEQYF. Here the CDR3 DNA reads TGTGCCAGCAGCTTGGATCCAGCCTCCTACGAGCAGTACTTC.

The CDR3 loop reads CASRDGSLARQPQHF. CDR3 DNA: TGTGCCAGTAGGGACGGATCCCTAGCGAGACAGCCCCAGCATTTT. The chain carries TRBV19 and TRBJ1-5; D not certain. CDR1 is LNHDA, CDR2 SQIVND, per germline (reference sequence). The ends were cut back, 6 bases at V and 7 bases at J, with 19 bases in the middle. The CDR3 spans 15 residues.

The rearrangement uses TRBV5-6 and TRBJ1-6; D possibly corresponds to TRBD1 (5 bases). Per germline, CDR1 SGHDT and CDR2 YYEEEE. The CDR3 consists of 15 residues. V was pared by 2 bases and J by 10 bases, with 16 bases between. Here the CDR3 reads CASSLLGQGGSPLHF. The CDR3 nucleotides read TGTGCCAGCAGCTTATTGGGGCAGGGAGGCTCACCCCTCCACTTT.

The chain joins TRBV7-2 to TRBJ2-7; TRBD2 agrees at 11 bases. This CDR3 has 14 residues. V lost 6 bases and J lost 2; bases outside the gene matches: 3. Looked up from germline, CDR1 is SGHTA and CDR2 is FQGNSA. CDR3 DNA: TGTGCCAGCAGTACTAGCGGGGGACCCTACGAGCAGTACTTC. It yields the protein CASSTSGGPYEQYF.

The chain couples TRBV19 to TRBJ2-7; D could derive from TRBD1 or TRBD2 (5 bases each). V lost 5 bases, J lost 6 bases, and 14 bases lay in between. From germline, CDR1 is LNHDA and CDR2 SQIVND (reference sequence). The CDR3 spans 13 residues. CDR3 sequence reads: CASSHGTDIEQYF. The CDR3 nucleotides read TGTGCCAGTAGTCACGGGACGGATATCGAGCAGTACTTC.

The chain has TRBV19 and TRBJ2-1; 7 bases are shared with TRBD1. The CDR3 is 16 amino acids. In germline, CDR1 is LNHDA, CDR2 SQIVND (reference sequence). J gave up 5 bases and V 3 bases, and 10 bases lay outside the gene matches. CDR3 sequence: CASSMGLYRGNNEQFF. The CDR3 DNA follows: TGTGCCAGTAGTATGGGCCTCTACAGGGGAAACAATGAGCAGTTCTTC.